This entry lists 32 T cell receptor beta chains sequenced from one sample in a study of blood T cells in healthy people across ages. With a J-beta primer mix and a sample-barcoded 5' primer, a second PCR ran 7 to 11 cycles. TCRdb passed the 5' RACE reads through MiXCR, listing each CDR3 protein once. The sample yields about 570,000 distinct CDR3 sequences, approximately 25% seen once. The sample comprised blood. These receptors originate from a woman in her 70s in good health.

This chain connects TRBV5-1 to TRBJ2-5, with 8 nucleotides matching TRBD2. The CDR3 is 14 amino acids. V shed 4 bases, J shed 5 bases, and the junction held 7 bases outside the gene matches. Germline V CDR1 and CDR2: SGHRS, YFSETQ. This CDR3 reads CASSPSGGDETQYF. The CDR3 region has the DNA TGCGCCAGCAGCCCGTCCGGGGGGGATGAGACCCAGTACTTC.

A few counts support this clonotype. The rearrangement joins TRBV7-2 to TRBJ2-3; D not certain. Trimming shortened V by 7 bases and J by 4 bases, and 9 bases separated the two germline ends. CDR1 is SGHTA and CDR2 is FQGNSA in the germline V gene. CDR3 length: 12 residues. The DNA of the CDR3 is TGTGCCAGCACAGCCTCAGCAGATACGCAGTATTTT. As protein: CASTASADTQYF.

The chain joins TRBV4-2 to TRBJ1-2; 9 positions match TRBD1. The junction had 11 bases not matched to a gene; V was cut back by 3 bases and J by 6 bases. CDR1 LGHNA and CDR2 YNFKEQ come from the germline V gene. CDR3 length equals 16 residues. The CDR3 DNA reads TGTGCCAGCAGCCATTACGACCGGGACAGGGAAAATGGCTACACCTTC. Encoded protein: CASSHYDRDRENGYTF.

This clonotype was seen at least ten times. J is TRBJ2-5 and V is TRBV7-2; 9 positions match TRBD1. Germline loops: CDR1 SGHTA, CDR2 FQGNSA. The CDR3 extends over 17 amino acids. With 0 bases clipped from V and 1 base from J, the junction kept 6 bases outside the gene matches. DNA for the CDR3: TGTGCCAGCAGCTTAGCAGGCGGGACAGGGTCCCAAGAGACCCAGTACTTC. This gives the protein CASSLAGGTGSQETQYF.

About this clonotype itself: At one end the junction does not follow the germline gene, possibly because of a read error. The chain couples TRBV4-3 to TRBJ1-4; 7 bases are a match to TRBD1. The length of the CDR3 is 16 residues. From germline, CDR1 is LGHNA and CDR2 YSLEER. For the CDR3, the DNA is TGCACCAGCAGCCTCGAAACAGGGGCAACTAATGAAAAACTGTTTTTT. The encoded protein is CTSSLETGATNEKLFF.

This clonotype was counted a few times. The J gene is TRBJ2-3, the V gene TRBV4-2; D unclear. This CDR3 is built from 16 residues. CDR1 and CDR2 (germline): LGHNA, YNFKEQ. The V end was cut by 4 bases, the J end by 2 bases, with 16 bases between. The CDR3 DNA sequence: TGTGCCAGCAGCCCGAACCCGGCGGCTTCCACAGATACGCAGTATTTT. Its protein product is CASSPNPAASTDTQYF.

In its sample, this clonotype was seen once. J is TRBJ2-5 and V is TRBV12-3 or TRBV12-4; TRBD2 is a possible D gene (6 bases). The CDR3 is 13 residues long. V was shortened by 5 bases and J by 7 bases, with 14 bases between the two germline ends. CDR3: CASSLDYQGTQYF. In DNA, the CDR3 is TGTGCCAGCAGTCTGGACTACCAGGGGACCCAGTACTTC.

CDR3 residues: CASSVEVRGGDGYTF. CDR3 DNA sequence: TGTGCCAGCAGCGTAGAGGTCCGAGGGGGGGATGGCTACACCTTC. The chain recombines TRBV9 with TRBJ1-2; D is possibly TRBD1 (6 bases). This CDR3 contains 15 residues. Germline V lookup: CDR1 SGDLS, CDR2 YYNGEE. The V end was cut by 0 bases, the J end by 6 bases, with 15 bases between.

The rearrangement joins TRBV9 to TRBJ2-3, with D possibly being TRBD2 (5 bases). The CDR3 contains 13 residues. The V end lost 6 bases, the J end lost 12 bases, and 20 bases lay between the germline ends. Germline V gene lookup returns CDR1 SGDLS and CDR2 YYNGEE. The CDR3 DNA follows: TGTGCCAGCACCCAAGGTGCGGGTCCCCCCCAGTATTTT. It is translated as CASTQGAGPPQYF.

In its sample, this clonotype was seen a few times. The chain has TRBV6-2 or TRBV6-3 and TRBJ1-5; D is undetermined. The CDR3 covers 13 residues. The V end was cut by 0 bases, the J end by 10 bases, with 10 bases between. Germline lookup yields CDR1 MNHEY and CDR2 SVGEGT. CDR3 sequence: CASSYSNRTPQHF. CDR3 DNA sequence: TGTGCCAGCAGTTACTCGAATAGGACCCCCCAGCATTTT.

This clonotype appeared a few times. The chain couples TRBV19 to TRBJ2-7; 10 bases are shared with TRBD1. The germline gives CDR1 LNHDA, CDR2 SQIVND (reference sequence). This CDR3 region has 16 residues. V was clipped by 3 bases and J by 1 base; unmatched bases: 6. CDR3 bases: TGTGCCAGTAGTATGTTGATGGGACAGGGGTCCTACGAGCAGTACTTC. It translates to CASSMLMGQGSYEQYF.

This clonotype has just a few counts. The J gene is TRBJ1-1, the V gene TRBV24-1, with 10 positions matching TRBD1. J lost 11 bases, V lost 4 bases, and 6 bases had no gene match. Germline loops: CDR1 KGHDR, CDR2 SFDVKD. CDR3 size: 13 residues. CDR3 coding DNA: TGTGCCACCAGTGACCCCGACAGGGGGCGGGCTTTCTTT. Translated: CATSDPDRGRAFF.

V is TRBV7-9 and J is TRBJ1-3; no clear D gene. Deletions cut 2 bases from V and 0 bases from J, with 11 bases between. Looked up from germline, CDR1 is SEHNR and CDR2 is FQNEAQ (reference sequence). CDR3 length: 16 residues. CDR3 coding DNA: TGTGCCAGCAGCTTATCCTTGCAGAGCTCTGGAAACACCATATATTTT. Translating gives CASSLSLQSSGNTIYF.

In its sample, this clonotype was seen a few times. This chain links TRBV29-1 with TRBJ2-3, with TRBD2 identical over 7 bases. This CDR3 has 11 amino acids. The ends lost 7 bases at V and 5 bases at J; junction bases unmatched: 3. Germline values: CDR1 SQVTM, CDR2 ANQGSEA. Here the CDR3 reads CSGGGEDTQYF. CDR3 nucleotide sequence: TGCAGCGGGGGGGGAGAAGATACGCAGTATTTT.

The gene calls are TRBV5-4 and TRBJ1-1; tentatively, D is TRBD1 (5 bases). The V end lost 5 bases, the J end lost 1 base, and 12 bases lay between the germline ends. Per the germline V gene, CDR1 is SGHNT and CDR2 is YYREEE (reference sequence). This CDR3 is built from 14 residues. CDR3 loop: CASSYGTENTEAFF. The CDR3 DNA follows: TGTGCCAGCAGTTATGGGACGGAGAACACTGAAGCTTTCTTT.

J is TRBJ2-5 and V is TRBV4-3; TRBD2 matches at 9 bases. Trimming at V came to 0 bases and at J to 2 bases, leaving 10 bases not matched to a gene. The CDR3 has 18 amino acids. Germline assignment: CDR1 LGHNA and CDR2 YSLEER. The CDR3 nucleotides read TGCGCCAGCAGCCAAGAACCAGCGGGGGGCCGTCTTCAAGAGACCCAGTACTTC. Its translation is CASSQEPAGGRLQETQYF.

This sequence joins TRBV9 and TRBJ2-1; D remains unclear. Trimming cost V 3 bases and J 5 bases, with 12 bases left between them. The CDR3 has 14 amino acids. CDR1 is SGDLS and CDR2 is YYNGEE in the germline V gene. As DNA, the CDR3 is TGTGCCAGCAGCGACGGGTCTCCAAACAATGAGCAGTTCTTC. Its protein product is CASSDGSPNNEQFF. Full variable domain (outside the CDR3, taken from reference TRBV9 and TRBJ2-1): DSGVTQTPKHLITATGQRVTLRCSPRSGDLSVYWYQQSLDQGLQFLIQYYNGEERAKGNILERFSAQQFPDLHSELNLSSLELGDSALYFCASSDGSPNNEQFFGPGTRLTVL.

V is TRBV12-3 or TRBV12-4 and J is TRBJ2-1; 8 bases line up with TRBD2. The V and J ends lost 4 bases and 7 bases, in that order; junction bases with no gene match: 9. The CDR3 length is 15 residues. Written as DNA, the CDR3 is TGTGCCAGCAGTTCCAGAAGGACGGGGGGGAATGAGCAGTTCTTC. This codes for CASSSRRTGGNEQFF.

This clonotype has only a few counts. The V and J genes are TRBV6-2 or TRBV6-3 and TRBJ2-5; possible D gene TRBD1, 5 bases. The better agreement between TRBJ2-1 and the DNA end casts doubt on the J call. CDR1 MNHEY and CDR2 SVGEGT come from the germline V gene. The CDR3 totals 15 residues. The CDR3 sequence: CASRRVRGQSNEQFF. The CDR3, as DNA: TGTGCCAGCAGGAGAGTAAGGGGTCAATCCAATGAGCAGTTCTTC.

The chain combines TRBV2 with TRBJ1-5; tentatively, D is TRBD1 (6 bases). The V and J ends lost 4 bases and 2 bases respectively, with 15 bases between them. The CDR3 sequence is 16 residues long. Germline CDR1 reads SNHLY; CDR2 reads FYNNEI. The CDR3: CASSVGGRGGNQPQHF. Written as DNA, the CDR3 is TGTGCCAGCAGTGTGGGGGGCAGAGGGGGCAATCAGCCCCAGCATTTT.

Points on this clonotype: A much larger clone lies one base from this, so it may be a read error. The CDR3 does not end in the conserved phenylalanine or tryptophan, so this is likely a read error. The rearrangement links TRBV11-1 to TRBJ2-1; D is uncertain. Germline CDR1 SGHAT, CDR2 FQDESV (reference sequence). CDR3 length equals 14 residues. Trimming took 5 bases from V and 5 from J, leaving 13 bases between them. The CDR3 nucleotides read TGTGCCAGCAGCCCCCCGGGTCGGGACAATGAGCAGTTCTCC. Its protein is CASSPPGRDNEQFS.

Remarks on this clonotype: The junction departs from germline at one end; a sequencing error may be responsible. V and J are TRBV29-1 and TRBJ2-7; D perhaps matches TRBD2 (5 bases). The CDR3 has 12 residues. Germline CDR1 SQVTM, CDR2 ANQGSEA. CDR3 nucleotides: TGCAGCGTGGAAGAGGGTTCCTACGAGCAGTACTTC. As protein: CSVEEGSYEQYF.

The table lists this clonotype with a few counts. This rearrangement joins TRBV7-8 to TRBJ2-5; 9 nucleotides match TRBD2. The V gene end was trimmed by 5 bases and the J gene end by 5 bases; junction bases not matched to a gene: 12. CDR3 length equals 16 residues. Per the germline V gene, CDR1 is SGHVS and CDR2 is FQNEAQ. CDR3 DNA sequence: TGTGCCAGCAGCGTGAGAACTAGCGGGCAAGAGGAGACCCAGTACTTC. Translating gives CASSVRTSGQEETQYF.

This clonotype was observed a few times. Here the CDR3 DNA reads TGTGCCAGCAGCTTGTCGAGAGGACTCGTTTTAGATACGCAGTATTTT. Encoded protein: CASSLSRGLVLDTQYF. J is TRBJ2-3 and V is TRBV5-5; perhaps TRBD2 as D (5 bases). This CDR3 contains 16 residues. Per germline, CDR1 SGHKS and CDR2 YYEKEE (reference sequence). V was shortened by 1 base and J by 5 bases, with 17 bases between the two germline ends.

The rearrangement links TRBV5-1 to TRBJ2-5; 7 bases are a match to TRBD1. The J call may be in error: the DNA end matches TRBJ2-7 better. Germline-derived CDR1 and CDR2 are SGHRS and YFSETQ. The CDR3 is 13 amino acids. The CDR3 DNA sequence: TGCGCCAGCAGGTGGACAGGATCCTACGAGCAGTACTTC. This codes for CASRWTGSYEQYF.

The chain recombines TRBV3-1 with TRBJ1-1; D gene ambiguous. Trimming cost V 0 bases and J 7 bases, with 3 bases left between them. The CDR3 covers 11 residues. Germline V lookup: CDR1 LGHDT, CDR2 YNNKEL (reference sequence). CDR3 bases: TGTGCCAGCAGCCAAGACGGTGAAGCTTTCTTT. Amino acid sequence: CASSQDGEAFF.

This clonotype was counted between two and nine times. The chain uses TRBV29-1 and TRBJ2-7; D remains ambiguous. V was shortened by 0 bases and J by 7 bases, with 10 bases between the two germline ends. CDR3 size: 12 residues. Germline V gene sequence: CDR1 SQVTM, CDR2 ANQGSEA. The CDR3 DNA reads TGCAGCGTTGAAGAATCCCGAGGTGAGCAGTACTTC. It encodes CSVEESRGEQYF.

This clonotype has ten or more counts. The chain has TRBV12-3 or TRBV12-4 and TRBJ2-4; D perhaps matches TRBD2 (6 bases). Trimming took 7 bases from V and 3 from J, leaving 13 bases between them. The CDR3 runs to 14 residues. CDR3 nucleotide sequence: TGTGCCAGCACCTCGTGGGGGGACAAAAACATTCAGTACTTC. Its translation is CASTSWGDKNIQYF.

V is TRBV7-6 and J is TRBJ1-1; D perhaps matches TRBD1 (6 bases). The CDR3 loop spans 14 amino acids. Germline V gene lookup returns CDR1 SGHVS and CDR2 FNYEAQ. Deletions cut 1 base from V and 10 bases from J, with 16 bases between. The CDR3 DNA follows: TGTGCCAGCAGCTTAGAGGGGGGTTTAACAGGAGCTTTCTTT. It specifies CASSLEGGLTGAFF.

In its sample, this clonotype was seen a few times. The CDR3 bases are TGCAGCGGCCGGACAGGATCCAAAAACATTCAGTACTTC. Amino acids: CSGRTGSKNIQYF. The genes are TRBV29-1 and TRBJ2-4; 7 nucleotides agree with TRBD1. This CDR3 has 13 amino acids. The V and J ends lost 7 bases and 2 bases, in that order; junction bases with no gene match: 5. Per the germline V gene, CDR1 is SQVTM and CDR2 is ANQGSEA.

The chain couples TRBV10-3 to TRBJ1-2; D ambiguous. This CDR3 contains 10 residues. V lost 8 bases to trimming and J lost 7 bases, with 8 bases between them. From germline, CDR1 is ENHRY and CDR2 SYGVKD. CDR3 sequence: CAIGVGGYTF. CDR3 DNA: TGTGCCATCGGAGTAGGTGGCTACACCTTC.

This clonotype has only a few counts. The chain combines TRBV6-5 with TRBJ2-3, with D possibly called TRBD1 or TRBD2 (5 bases each). V shed 4 bases and J shed 4 bases, with 12 bases lying between them. CDR1 and CDR2 (germline): MNHEY, SVGAGI. The CDR3 loop spans 14 amino acids. CDR3 nucleotides: TGTGCCAGCAGTTGGGGACCTTATGCAGATACGCAGTATTTT. It codes for CASSWGPYADTQYF.